This note documents a single TCR beta chain sequence. Its cognate antigen has yet to be identified. Base qualities are missing; no much larger clone stands one base away. The sample is drawn from a study of brain T cells in children with intractable seizures (dated by TCRdb to the early 2020s). Looking at the study overall: Resected brain tissue from fewer than 60 pediatric epilepsy surgery cases was initially screened for immune gene transcripts with a NanoString immunology panel. Eight of the 12 selected surgery cases also had pre-surgery blood sequenced, which left four cases with brain tissue only.

TCR beta chain sequences were generated from genomic DNA using the immunoSEQ assay. The published analysis was carried out like this. CDR3 sequences that did not begin with the conserved framework cysteine at position 104 were removed manually. Clonality was calculated as one minus the normalized Shannon's Diversity Index, with values ranging from 0 (maximal diversity) to 1 (oligoclonal). Differences in the frequency of the same CDR3 between samples, such as brain versus blood, were assessed with chi-squared comparison-of-proportions tests. Public clonotypes were found by searching immuneACCESS, and the VDJdb browser was used to assess similarity to known antiviral clonotypes. This is the immuneACCESS table as TCRdb keeps it, with only in-frame sequences that have V and J called. A part of the clones is gone; compared with another copy, unresolved V genes explain less than half, and the rest is unexplained. The V and J calls and clone size come from that table; D and trimming were worked out from the DNA. The sample table shows 78,000 or so clones, and about 93% are seen once. The ten largest clonotypes hold less than 30% of the sample.

Findings and caveats that apply to the study as a whole: Viral specificity was inferred solely from CDR3 sequence similarity, and the HCMV serostatus of the patients was not known. Because pre- and post-surgery blood were sequenced to different depths, clones absent from the pre-surgery sample may reflect undersampling.

V loses 4 bases, J loses 0 bases, and the germline ends lie 12 bases apart. The CDR3 contains 15 residues, cysteine and phenylalanine counted. CDR3 DNA is the only sequence kept; it has 45 bases, read in frame from the first base. The CDR1 and CDR2 encoded by the germline V gene are SGHTA and FQGNSA. Explained via the paper, the time point label denotes: resected brain tissue, or blood drawn just prior to surgery. Surgery cases with the highest brain T cell transcript signatures were selected for TCR beta chain sequencing of brain tissue and, where available, blood. Before surgery, patients had received at least one anti-epileptic drug. The TCR-sequenced patients were children whose drug-resistant epilepsy was caused by tuberous sclerosis complex, focal cortical dysplasia, Rasmussen encephalitis or hemimegalencephaly. Blood was drawn right before the epilepsy surgery. Bulk genomic DNA was isolated from unsorted brain tissue and whole blood using the Monarch genomic DNA purification kit.

The source is a girl aged 2 to 9 with Rasmussen encephalitis and intractable seizures. The material sequenced was peripheral blood, taken at surgery. This sequence uses TRBV7-2 and TRBJ1-1, with no reliable assignment of the D segment. The nucleotide sequence is given as TGTGCCAGCAGCTATCTATCGGGCCTGAACACTGAAGCTTTCTTT. Its protein is CASSYLSGLNTEAFF.